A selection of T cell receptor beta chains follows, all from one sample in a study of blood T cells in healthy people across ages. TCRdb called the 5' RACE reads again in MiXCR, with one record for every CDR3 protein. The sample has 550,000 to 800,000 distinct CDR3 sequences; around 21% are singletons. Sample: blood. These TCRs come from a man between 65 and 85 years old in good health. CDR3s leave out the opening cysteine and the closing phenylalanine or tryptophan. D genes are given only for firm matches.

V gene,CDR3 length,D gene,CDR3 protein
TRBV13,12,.,ASSLVQSNTEAF
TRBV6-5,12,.,ASSYGGRTGELF
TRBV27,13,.,ASSSPAGPTDTQY
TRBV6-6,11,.,ASRPQNNSPLH
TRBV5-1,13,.,ASSLSPGVQNEQF
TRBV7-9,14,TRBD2,ASSIAGGFSYNEQF
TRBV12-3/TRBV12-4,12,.,ASLRTELTGELF
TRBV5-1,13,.,ASSLQGAGVDTQY
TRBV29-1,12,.,SVERVGLYNEQF
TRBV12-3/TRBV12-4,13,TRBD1,ASRLDRGHVGELF
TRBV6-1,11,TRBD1,ASGGQGGEKLF
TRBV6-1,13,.,ASSDRGSLQETQY
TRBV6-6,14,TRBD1,ASSYEKPGQGYGYT
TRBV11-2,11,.,ASSLDREGEQF
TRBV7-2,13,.,ASSTPRGIQETQY
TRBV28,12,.,ASSLFDGRYEQY
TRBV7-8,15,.,ASRIGTWSATNEKLF
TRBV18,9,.,ASSPEYEQY
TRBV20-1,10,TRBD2,SAVTSGTWQF
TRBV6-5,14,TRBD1,ASSYSWTGFTDTQY
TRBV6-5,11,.,ASSFGFDGELF
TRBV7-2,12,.,ASSPETAYNEQF
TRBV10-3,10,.,AIGGGNNEQF
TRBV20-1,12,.,SARRRDTSYEQY
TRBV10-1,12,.,ASSEQDIPNEQF
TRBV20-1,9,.,SASDNSPLH
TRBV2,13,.,ASRGIAHSNQPQH
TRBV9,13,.,ASSTRPGTEYGYT
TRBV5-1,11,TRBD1,ASSLGQGNEQY
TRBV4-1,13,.,ASSQTRGRSYEQY